Listed here is a single T cell receptor beta chain. Antigen: not known. The CDR3 has 12 residues. Per germline, CDR1 DFQATT and CDR2 SNEGSKA (reference sequence). V was pared by 4 bases and J by 0 bases, with 4 bases between. MiXCR, run by TCRdb on the reads, gives a single entry per CDR3 protein. The table lists roughly 350,000 distinct CDR3 sequences, about 35% of them singletons. This record belongs to a study of T cell repertoires in cytomegalovirus infection. Overall study context: Public TCR beta signatures were indicative of both CMV infection and a matching HLA type. The study's findings and limits: Ex vivo responses were dominated by HLA-C-restricted CMV-specific TCR beta clonotypes.

The source material was cultured PBMCs, sampled from culture after CMV antigen stimulation. The V call is TRBV20-1, the J call TRBJ1-5; D is unresolved. This TCR came from a human donor in good health (CMV status not recorded). Some clones in this sample may be carry-over from other donors' samples. The CDR3 region has the DNA TGCAGTGCTAAACATAGCAATCAGCCCCAGCATTTT. It specifies CSAKHSNQPQHF.